The next 8 T cell receptor beta chains were all read from a single sample in a study of T cells in Graves' hyperthyroidism and ophthalmopathy (dated by TCRdb to between 2018 and 2020). Receptor libraries were prepared by multiplex PCR. The listed sequencing device is Illumina HiSeq 2000. TCR beta CDR3 regions were amplified from RNA transcripts. A first-round RT-PCR of the TCR CDR3 used the HTBI primer set with the Qiagen OneStep RT-PCR kit. The public reads were run again by TCRdb, first through fastp at Q25 and then through MiXCR, and only productive beta chains were kept. Each CDR3 protein gets just one entry, which takes the most common genes and DNA from the rows behind it. In all, the sample holds 550,000 to 850,000 distinct CDR3 sequences, and roughly a sixth of those were seen once. The top ten clones comprise 16% of the sample. Material for sequencing was blood. The origin of the receptors is a woman aged 45-65 years with Graves' hyperthyroidism that later progressed to Graves' ophthalmopathy.

This clonotype has just a few counts. This chain uses TRBV4-1 with TRBJ2-1; the D gene is possibly TRBD2 (7 bases). Germline CDR1 MGHRA, CDR2 YSYEKL. CDR3 length equals 15 residues. V lost 1 base and J lost 5, with 12 bases in between. For the CDR3, the DNA is TGCGCCAGCAGCCAAGTCGGGGGGCCTAACAATGAGCAGTTCTTC. Translated: CASSQVGGPNNEQFF.

This clonotype has more than one count but fewer than ten. The CDR3 sequence is CASREGPRAWGSPLHF. The CDR3 DNA is TGTGCCAGCAGGGAGGGACCGCGTGCCTGGGGGTCACCCCTCCACTTT. This chain connects TRBV6-1 to TRBJ1-6, with D tentatively TRBD1 (5 bases). Germline CDR1 MNHNS, CDR2 SASEGT. This CDR3 has 16 residues. V lost 6 bases and J 10 bases, leaving 22 bases between the germline ends.

This clonotype showed up just a few times. The chain employs TRBV20-1 and TRBJ1-1, with 7 bases identical to TRBD1. The CDR3 consists of 11 residues. Germline V gene data show CDR1 as DFQATT and CDR2 as SNEGSKA (reference sequence). The CDR3 DNA is TGCAGCGAAATACAGGGGTCTGAAGCTTTCTTT. This translates into CSEIQGSEAFF.

The rearrangement uses TRBV10-3 and TRBJ1-2; D is perhaps TRBD1 (5 bases). Between the trimmed V and J ends, which lost 7 bases and 4 bases, there was a span of 16 bases. Germline values: CDR1 ENHRY, CDR2 SYGVKD. The CDR3 is 14 amino acids. Written as DNA, the CDR3 is TGTGCCATCAAGGGAGACGAGGGGCCCTATGGCTACACCTTC. Its protein product is CAIKGDEGPYGYTF.

This chain links TRBV24-1 with TRBJ1-1; no definite D call. Looked up from germline, CDR1 is KGHDR and CDR2 is SFDVKD. The CDR3 is made up of 13 amino acids. V was clipped by 6 bases and J by 1 base, with 8 bases between them. CDR3 region: CATSLPGNTEAFF. CDR3 sequence (DNA): TGTGCCACCAGTTTGCCCGGGAACACTGAAGCTTTCTTT.

This clonotype was counted many times. This chain uses TRBV29-1 with TRBJ1-2; TRBD1 agrees at 7 bases. The junction had 13 bases not matched to a gene; V was cut back by 8 bases and J by 4 bases. The CDR3 has 14 amino acids. CDR1 and CDR2 from the germline V gene are SQVTM and ANQGSEA. The CDR3 spells CSTSHRDSRYGYTF. Here the CDR3 DNA reads TGCAGCACGTCTCACCGGGACAGCCGCTATGGCTACACCTTC.

This clonotype was observed at least ten times. V and J are TRBV2 and TRBJ2-1; the D gene could be TRBD1 or TRBD2 (5 bases each). Germline lookup yields CDR1 SNHLY and CDR2 FYNNEI. Trimming left V 6 bases short and J 10 bases short, with 13 bases between. The length of the CDR3 is 12 residues. For the CDR3, the DNA is TGTGCCAGCAGACCTACTAGGGACGAGCAGTTCTTC. Translating gives CASRPTRDEQFF.

This clonotype has a count of ten or more. The rearrangement links TRBV3-1 to TRBJ2-7; 7 bases fit TRBD1. V shed 11 bases and J 2 bases; nucleotides not matched to a gene: 12. Germline V lookup: CDR1 LGHDT, CDR2 YNNKEL (reference sequence). The CDR3 contains 14 residues. CDR3 in amino acids: CASARGLKAYEQYF. The CDR3 DNA sequence: TGTGCCTCGGCAAGGGGGCTTAAAGCCTACGAGCAGTACTTC.